This TCR beta chain was profiled in a study of T cells expressing NK-cell markers. Study overall: The authors derived TCR beta repertoires from sorted CD3+CD56+NKG2C+, CD3+CD56+NKG2C- and CD3+CD56-NKG2C+ T cells. HCMV seropositivity characterized most of the eight sequenced donors, and seronegativity one. Overall study findings and caveats: In a handful of donors, these clonotypes also led the CD3+CD56-NKG2C+ fraction.

5'RACE template switching with UMIs produced the TCR beta cDNA. With the 5' RACE reads reprocessed, TCRdb shows one record per CDR3 protein and no DNA. Its table records approximately 150,000 distinct CDR3 sequences. Per the germline V gene, CDR1 is SGDLS and CDR2 is YYNGEE. This CDR3 region has 15 residues. On this clonotype itself: What it binds is unknown.

The sequence was collected from a man younger than 30 in good health. This chain joins TRBV9 and TRBJ2-1; without DNA, the TCRdb call of TRBD2 cannot be checked. Sequenced input: blood T cells: a sorted CD56 or NKG2C T cell subset, CD4+ or CD8+ T cells, or bulk PBMC T cells (not recorded which). Here the CDR3 reads CASSPAAFGYNEQFF.